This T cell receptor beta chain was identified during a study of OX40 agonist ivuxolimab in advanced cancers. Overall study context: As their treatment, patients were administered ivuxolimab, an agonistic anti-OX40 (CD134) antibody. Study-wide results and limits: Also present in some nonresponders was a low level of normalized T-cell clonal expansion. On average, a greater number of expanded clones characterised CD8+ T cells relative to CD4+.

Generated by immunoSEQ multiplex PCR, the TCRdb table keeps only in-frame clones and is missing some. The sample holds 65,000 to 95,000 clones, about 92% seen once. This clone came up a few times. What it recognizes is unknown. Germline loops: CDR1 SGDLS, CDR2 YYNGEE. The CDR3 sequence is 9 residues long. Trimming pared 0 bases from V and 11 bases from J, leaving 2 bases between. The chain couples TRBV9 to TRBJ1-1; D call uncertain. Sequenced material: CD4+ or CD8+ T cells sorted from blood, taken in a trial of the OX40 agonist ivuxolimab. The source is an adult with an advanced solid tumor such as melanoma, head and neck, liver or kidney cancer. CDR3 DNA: TGTGCCAGCAGCGTAGACGCTTTCTTT. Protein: CASSVDAFF.